One and the same sample provided the 21 T cell receptor beta chains below, sequenced in a study of blood T cell repertoires in COVID-19. Produced via immunoSEQ multiplex PCR; TCRdb's table is partial and in-frame only. This sample has under 300,000 clones, with over 65% found just once. Sequenced material: peripheral blood. All receptors derive from a man in his sixties who had recovered from COVID-19.

This clone was seen more than once but under ten times. J is TRBJ1-5 and V is TRBV2; D is perhaps TRBD1 (6 bases). V lost 7 bases and J 1 base, leaving 14 bases between the germline ends. The V gene's germline CDR1 is SNHLY and CDR2 FYNNEI. This CDR3 has 15 amino acids. The CDR3 DNA reads TGTGCCAGCAATCTACAGGGTATCAGCAATCAGCCCCAGCATTTT. It encodes CASNLQGISNQPQHF.

This clone was detected only once. The rearrangement joins TRBV25-1 to TRBJ2-2; 8 bases match TRBD2. The V gene's germline CDR1 is MGHDK and CDR2 SYGVNS. CDR3 length: 16 amino acids. With V trimmed by 4 bases and J by 0 bases, 4 bases remained unmatched. The CDR3 bases are TGTGCCAGCAGTGCCATAGCGGGGTCGAACACCGGGGAGCTGTTTTTT. It yields the protein CASSAIAGSNTGELFF.

The V gene is TRBV6-5, the J gene TRBJ2-7; tentative D call: TRBD2 (5 bases). Trimming removed 4 bases at V and 9 bases at J, with 10 bases between. Germline lookup yields CDR1 MNHEY and CDR2 SVGAGI. The CDR3 has 11 residues. CDR3 loop: CASSWRTLQYF. CDR3 sequence (DNA): TGTGCCAGCAGTTGGAGGACCTTGCAGTACTTC.

The rearrangement joins TRBV9 to TRBJ2-7, with 8 bases matching TRBD1. The V gene end was trimmed by 0 bases and the J gene end by 5 bases; junction bases not matched to a gene: 22. CDR1 is SGDLS, CDR2 YYNGEE, per germline. The length of the CDR3 is 20 residues. The CDR3 is CASSVGGTLGGGQGIHEQYF. In nucleotides, the CDR3 is TGTGCCAGCAGCGTAGGGGGGACCCTAGGTGGAGGACAGGGTATCCACGAGCAGTACTTC.

In nucleotides, the CDR3 is TGTGCCAGCAGTTGGAGCCGGGACAGCTACGAGCAGTACTTC. Translation: CASSWSRDSYEQYF. The rearrangement links TRBV6-5 to TRBJ2-7, with 7 bases identical to TRBD1. V lost 4 bases and J lost 3; bases outside the gene matches: 6. CDR1 and CDR2 from the germline V gene are MNHEY and SVGAGI. The CDR3 consists of 14 residues.

V and J are TRBV6-5 and TRBJ2-2, with TRBD2 matching over 7 bases. Germline V CDR1 and CDR2: MNHEY, SVGAGI. The CDR3 is made up of 14 amino acids. J gave up 1 base and V 8 bases, and 4 bases lay outside the gene matches. CDR3 DNA sequence: TGTGCCAGCTTAGGGGAGGGGAACACCGGGGAGCTGTTTTTT. Amino acids: CASLGEGNTGELFF.

This chain links TRBV6-6 with TRBJ1-2, with 7 bases that match TRBD1. This CDR3 contains 15 residues. Losses at the gene ends were 5 bases for V and 4 bases for J; bases not matched to a gene: 10. The germline V gene encodes CDR1 MNHNY and CDR2 SVGAGI (reference sequence). CDR3 in DNA: TGTGCCAGCAGTCGATCCGGGACAGTCATCTATGGCTACACCTTC. This codes for CASSRSGTVIYGYTF.

This rearrangement joins TRBV7-2 to TRBJ2-7; D may be TRBD1 (6 bases). The CDR3 covers 18 residues. Germline V gives CDR1 SGHTA, CDR2 FQGNSA. V gave up 3 bases and J gave up 0 bases, with 21 bases separating them. CDR3 coding DNA: TGTGCCAGCAGCTTCAACCAAAGGTCAATGACAGGCTCCTACGAGCAGTACTTC. Translating gives CASSFNQRSMTGSYEQYF.

This rearrangement joins TRBV30 to TRBJ2-7, with 8 nucleotides matching TRBD2. This CDR3 contains 13 residues. V lost 7 bases to trimming and J lost 4 bases; unmatched junction nucleotides: 9. Germline loops: CDR1 GTSNPN, CDR2 SVGIG (reference sequence). The CDR3 reads CAYGRELGYEQYF. The CDR3 nucleotides are TGTGCCTACGGGAGGGAGTTAGGGTACGAGCAGTACTTC.

This rearrangement joins TRBV7-8 to TRBJ1-5, with D unresolved. Trimming shortened V by 5 bases and J by 0 bases, and 11 bases separated the two germline ends. The germline V gene encodes CDR1 SGHVS and CDR2 FQNEAQ. CDR3 length: 15 residues. In nucleotides, the CDR3 is TGTGCCAGCAGCCAAGAGCGGTATAGCAATCAGCCCCAGCATTTT. Protein product: CASSQERYSNQPQHF. Full variable domain (remainder filled in from reference TRBV7-8 and TRBJ1-5): GAGVSQSPRYKVAKRGQDVALRCDPISGHVSLFWYQQALGQGPEFLTYFQNEAQLDKSGLPSDRFFAERPEGSVSTLKIQRTQQEDSAVYLCASSQERYSNQPQHFGDGTRLSIL.

The genes are TRBV2 and TRBJ1-6, with D possibly matching TRBD1 (5 bases). Trimming took 7 bases from V and 9 from J, leaving 16 bases between them. The germline V gene has CDR1 SNHLY and CDR2 FYNNEI. The length of the CDR3 is 14 residues. The CDR3 nucleotides read TGTGCCAGCAAGGTGGCAGGGTATGGTTCACCCCTCCACTTT. The encoded protein is CASKVAGYGSPLHF.

This clone turned up a few times. This chain joins TRBV20-1 and TRBJ2-1, with D uncertain. Trimming stripped 0 bases from V and 10 bases from J, with 7 bases between. The CDR3 loop spans 11 amino acids. Germline V gives CDR1 DFQATT, CDR2 SNEGSKA (reference sequence). The CDR3 loop is CSARDNREQFF. CDR3 bases: TGCAGTGCTAGAGATAACCGGGAGCAGTTCTTC.

V and J are TRBV19 and TRBJ2-2; the match to TRBD2 covers 9 bases. The CDR3 runs to 14 residues. From germline, CDR1 is LNHDA and CDR2 SQIVND (reference sequence). CDR3 in DNA: TGTGCTGCGGGAGGGGGGCAGAACACCGGGGAGCTGTTTTTT. Protein sequence: CAAGGGQNTGELFF. Complete variable domain (other parts from reference TRBV19 and TRBJ2-2): DGGITQSPKYLFRKEGQNVTLSCEQNLNHDAMYWYRQDPGQGLRLIYYSQIVNDFQKGDIAEGYSVSREKKESFPLTVTSAQKNPTAFYLCAAGGGQNTGELFFGEGSRLTVL.

V and J are TRBV7-3 and TRBJ2-7; perhaps TRBD2 as D (5 bases). V was trimmed by 5 bases and J by 6 bases, leaving 11 bases between them. Germline V gene lookup returns CDR1 SGHTA and CDR2 FQGTGA. The CDR3 length is 12 residues. The CDR3 sequence: CASSPGFGEQYF. The CDR3 DNA reads TGTGCCAGCAGCCCGGGGTTTGGCGAGCAGTACTTC.

The chain has TRBV7-2 and TRBJ2-3, with TRBD2 identical over 12 bases. The CDR3 is 17 amino acids. The V and J ends lost 1 base and 4 bases, in that order; junction bases with no gene match: 6. Germline CDR1 SGHTA, CDR2 FQGNSA. CDR3 loop: CASSLGTLAGGPDTQYF. CDR3 bases: TGTGCCAGCAGCTTAGGAACCCTAGCGGGGGGGCCAGATACGCAGTATTTT.

In this sample, this clone turned up a few times. This same CDR3 is encoded by further DNA sequences in the sample. The chain uses TRBV7-2 and TRBJ1-5, with no clear D. The ends were cut back, 5 bases at V and 5 bases at J, with 10 bases in the middle. Germline values: CDR1 SGHTA, CDR2 FQGNSA. The CDR3 consists of 13 residues. This chain's CDR3 is CASSGGSHQPQHF. DNA of the CDR3: TGTGCCAGCAGCGGAGGGAGTCATCAGCCCCAGCATTTT.

This chain links TRBV5-5 with TRBJ1-6; TRBD1 aligns across 8 bases. The CDR3 is 14 amino acids. The germline gives CDR1 SGHKS, CDR2 YYEKEE (reference sequence). V lost 5 bases and J lost 8; bases outside the gene matches: 6. The CDR3 DNA is TGTGCCAGCAGATGGACAGGGCAGGATTCACCCCTCCACTTT. It specifies CASRWTGQDSPLHF.

This clone was detected only once. The chain uses TRBV18 and TRBJ2-7, with 7 bases that match TRBD1. The V and J ends lost 4 bases and 2 bases, in that order; junction bases with no gene match: 5. The length of the CDR3 is 14 residues. The germline V gene has CDR1 KGHSH and CDR2 LQKENI. CDR3 nucleotide sequence: TGTGCCAGCTCACAACAGGGACAGACCTACGAGCAGTACTTC. Translating gives CASSQQGQTYEQYF.

The V and J genes are TRBV20-1 and TRBJ2-5, with 7 bases matching TRBD1. Germline V gene sequence: CDR1 DFQATT, CDR2 SNEGSKA (reference sequence). The CDR3 totals 11 residues. V dropped 6 bases and J dropped 8; count of bases not matched to a gene: 6. Here the CDR3 DNA reads TGCAGTGCGAGACAGGGTCGAACCCAGTACTTC. Translated: CSARQGRTQYF.

The chain employs TRBV2 and TRBJ2-1; 9 bases are a match to TRBD2. V was pared by 7 bases and J by 6 bases, with 10 bases of the junction left unmatched. Germline V gene data show CDR1 as SNHLY and CDR2 as FYNNEI. The CDR3 has 15 residues. The CDR3 nucleotides are TGTGCCAGCACCACCGGGACTAGCTCTAGCAATGAGCAGTTCTTC. Its protein is CASTTGTSSSNEQFF.

With respect to this clone: This CDR3 is also generated by other DNA sequences in the sample. The chain combines TRBV3-1 (or the pseudogene TRBV3-2) with TRBJ2-2; D not certain. The CDR3 contains 14 residues. Trimming removed 1 base at V and 4 bases at J, with 7 bases between. The germline V gene encodes CDR1 LGHDT and CDR2 YNNKEL (reference sequence). CDR3 in amino acids: CASSQGSGTGELFF. The CDR3, as DNA: TGTGCCAGCAGCCAAGGCTCGGGCACCGGGGAGCTGTTTTTT.